This T cell receptor (beta chain) emerged from a study of cytomegalovirus exposure and HLA in healthy donors. Donors sampled were nominally healthy, though unrecorded immune exposures were likely. Broader study findings: Most TCR sequences proved rare, with some public TCRs found in many donors. A classifier reportedly called cytomegalovirus status with high sensitivity and specificity. In vitro work confirmed that three CMV-associated chains recognize CMV antigens.

Points on this clone: What it binds is not known.

The PCR had 60 Vbeta and 13 Jbeta primers. Measured with immunoSEQ multiplex PCR; TCRdb has only the in-frame clones, and not every one. The table has 200,000 to 250,000 clones, just over 75% seen once. Trimming cost V 6 bases and J 5 bases; bases outside gene matches: 8. This CDR3 is 15 amino acids long. Germline assignment: CDR1 LNHDA and CDR2 SQIVND (reference sequence). The clonotype comes from a man aged 18-30 years in good health and CMV-seronegative. The V call is TRBV19, the J call TRBJ2-1, with 9 bases that match TRBD2. Sequenced material: PBMCs. The CDR3 loop is CASRDRSGGNNEQFF. The CDR3 DNA reads TGTGCCAGTAGAGACCGTAGCGGGGGTAACAATGAGCAGTTCTTC.